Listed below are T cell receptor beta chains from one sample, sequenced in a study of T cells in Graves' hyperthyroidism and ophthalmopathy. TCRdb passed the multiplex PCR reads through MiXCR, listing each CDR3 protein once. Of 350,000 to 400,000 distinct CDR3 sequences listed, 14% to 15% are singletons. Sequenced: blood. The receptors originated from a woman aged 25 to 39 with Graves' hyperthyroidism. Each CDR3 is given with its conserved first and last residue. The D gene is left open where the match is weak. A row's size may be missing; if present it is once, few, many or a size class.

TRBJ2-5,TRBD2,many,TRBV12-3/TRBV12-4,CASSWYPGRVEETQYF,TGTGCCAGCAGTTGGTATCCAGGGAGGGTAGAAGAGACCCAGTACTTC
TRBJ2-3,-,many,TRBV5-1,CASSLRDGDTQYF,TGCGCCAGCAGCTTGCGGGACGGAGATACGCAGTATTTT
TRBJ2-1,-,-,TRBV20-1,CSALGGTQQFF,TGCAGTGCTCTAGGCGGGACTCAGCAGTTCTTC
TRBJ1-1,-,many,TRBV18,CASSPGQSNTEAFF,TGTGCCAGCTCACCGGGGCAGTCGAACACTGAAGCTTTCTTT
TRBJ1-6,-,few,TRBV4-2,CASSQDLPNSPLHF,TGTGCCAGCAGCCAAGATTTACCAAATTCACCCCTCCACTTT
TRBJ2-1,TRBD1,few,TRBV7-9,CASSPPDSRQGDEQFF,TGTGCCAGCAGCCCACCAGACTCTCGACAGGGGGATGAGCAGTTCTTC
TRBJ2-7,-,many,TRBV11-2,CASSFGGSEQYF,TGTGCCAGCAGCTTCGGAGGGTCCGAGCAGTACTTC
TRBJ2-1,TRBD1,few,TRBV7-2,CASSLVFWDRGYNEQFF,TGTGCCAGCAGCTTAGTCTTTTGGGACAGGGGGTACAATGAGCAGTTCTTC
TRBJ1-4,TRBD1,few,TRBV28,CASSVGTGRFTNEKLFF,TGTGCCAGCAGCGTCGGGACAGGGCGGTTCACTAATGAAAAACTGTTTTTT
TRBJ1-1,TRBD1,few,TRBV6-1,CASRDREDTEAFF,TGTGCCAGCAGGGACAGGGAGGACACTGAAGCTTTCTTT
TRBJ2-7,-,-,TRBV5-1,CASSSLGRASYEQYF,TGCGCCAGCAGCTCCCTCGGCAGGGCCTCCTACGAGCAGTACTTC
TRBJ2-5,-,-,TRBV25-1,CASSAPGQETQYF,TGTGCCAGCAGTGCCCCTGGGCAGGAGACCCAGTACTTC
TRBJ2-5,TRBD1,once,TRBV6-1,CASTGQGAGETQYF,TGTGCCAGCACAGGACAGGGGGCTGGGGAGACCCAGTACTTC
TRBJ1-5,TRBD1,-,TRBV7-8,CASSGEGGTGQPQHF,TGTGCCAGCAGCGGAGAGGGCGGGACAGGTCAGCCCCAGCATTTT
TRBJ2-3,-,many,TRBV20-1,CSASLPKGRSPTDTQYF,TGCAGTGCTAGTCTCCCCAAAGGCCGATCCCCCACAGATACGCAGTATTTT
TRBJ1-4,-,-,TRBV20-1,CSAREGPGSEKLFF,TGCAGTGCTAGAGAGGGACCGGGAAGCGAAAAACTGTTTTTT
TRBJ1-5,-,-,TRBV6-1,CASSESIAISPQHF,TGTGCCAGCAGTGAATCCATAGCAATCAGTCCCCAGCATTTT
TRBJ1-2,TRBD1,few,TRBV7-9,CASSPRTGQANYGYTF,TGTGCCAGCAGCCCCCGGACAGGCCAAGCTAACTATGGCTACACCTTC
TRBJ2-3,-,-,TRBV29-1,CSVLPHGGSGAPDTQYF,TGCAGCGTCCTACCCCATGGCGGTTCAGGGGCCCCAGATACGCAGTATTTT
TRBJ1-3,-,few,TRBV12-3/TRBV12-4,CASSLPGSSGNTIYF,TGTGCCAGCAGTTTACCGGGATCGTCTGGAAACACCATATATTTT
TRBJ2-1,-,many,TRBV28,CASSSPLGPYNEQFF,TGTGCCAGCAGTTCCCCCCTCGGGCCCTACAATGAGCAGTTCTTC
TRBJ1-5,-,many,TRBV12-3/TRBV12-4,CASSLGRSYSNQPQHF,TGTGCCAGCAGTTTAGGGCGGTCCTATAGCAATCAGCCCCAGCATTTT
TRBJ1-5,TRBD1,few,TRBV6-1,CASSTGQVNQPQHF,TGTGCCAGCAGTACCGGACAGGTCAATCAGCCCCAGCATTTT
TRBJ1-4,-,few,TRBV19,CASSVQGVTNEKLFF,TGTGCCAGTAGTGTGCAGGGAGTCACTAATGAAAAACTGTTTTTT
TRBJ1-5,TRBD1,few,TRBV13,CASSLLGQGRSNQPQHF,TGTGCCAGCAGCTTACTCGGACAGGGGAGAAGCAATCAGCCCCAGCATTTT
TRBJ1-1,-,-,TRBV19,CASSRQSTMNTEAFF,TGTGCCAGTAGTCGGCAGTCAACCATGAACACTGAAGCTTTCTTT
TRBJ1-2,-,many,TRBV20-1,CSARTGIPYGYTF,TGCAGTGCTAGAACAGGCATACCCTATGGCTACACCTTC
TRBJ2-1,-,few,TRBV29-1,CSVCLANYNEQFF,TGCAGCGTTTGCCTAGCGAACTACAATGAGCAGTTCTTC
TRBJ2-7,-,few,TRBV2,CASSYSILRDEQYF,TGTGCCAGCAGTTATTCAATTCTTCGGGACGAGCAGTACTTC
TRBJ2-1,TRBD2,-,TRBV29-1,CSVGSGTSGSYNEQFF,TGCAGCGTCGGCTCCGGGACTAGCGGATCCTACAATGAGCAGTTCTTC
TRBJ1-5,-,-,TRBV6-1,CASSDSDQPQHF,TGTGCCAGCAGTGACAGCGATCAGCCCCAGCATTTT
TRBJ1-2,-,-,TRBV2,CTSSLYGYTF,TGTACCAGCAGCCTCTATGGCTACACCTTC
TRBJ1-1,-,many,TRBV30,CACQTLGAFF,TGTGCCTGCCAGACTCTAGGAGCTTTCTTT
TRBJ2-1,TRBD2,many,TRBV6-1,CASSEYGGSSYNEQFF,TGTGCCAGCAGTGAATATGGCGGGAGCTCCTACAATGAGCAGTTCTTC
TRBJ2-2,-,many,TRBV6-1,CATLGTHTGELFF,TGTGCCACCTTAGGGACTCACACCGGGGAGCTGTTTTTT
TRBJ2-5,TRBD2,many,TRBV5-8,CASSLAGLAGETQYF,TGTGCCAGCAGCTTGGCCGGACTAGCGGGAGAGACCCAGTACTTC
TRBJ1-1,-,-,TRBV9,CASSAAGVNTEAFF,TGTGCCAGCAGCGCCGCAGGGGTCAACACTGAAGCTTTCTTT
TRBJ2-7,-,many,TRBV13,CASSSLRDGTSYEQYF,TGTGCCAGCAGCTCCCTCCGGGACGGCACCTCCTACGAGCAGTACTTC
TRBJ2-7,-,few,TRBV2,CASSVDIQSSYEQYF,TGTGCCAGCAGTGTTGACATACAGAGCTCCTACGAGCAGTACTTC
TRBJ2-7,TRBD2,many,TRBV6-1,CASSFTSGGSSYEQYF,TGTGCCAGCAGTTTTACTAGCGGGGGTAGCTCCTACGAGCAGTACTTC
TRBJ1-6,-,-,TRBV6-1,CASSDPRTAWNSPLHF,TGTGCCAGCAGCGATCCGCGGACAGCTTGGAATTCACCCCTCCACTTT
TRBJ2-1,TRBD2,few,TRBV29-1,CSVGLPLAGGREQFF,TGCAGCGTTGGTCTTCCACTAGCGGGAGGTCGGGAGCAGTTCTTC
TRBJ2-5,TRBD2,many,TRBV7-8,CASSSRAGGPGETQYF,TGTGCCAGCAGCTCAAGGGCGGGAGGGCCAGGGGAGACCCAGTACTTC
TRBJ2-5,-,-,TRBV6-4,CASRKERRQETQYF,TGTGCCAGCAGAAAAGAGCGGAGGCAAGAGACCCAGTACTTC
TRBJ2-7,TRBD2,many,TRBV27,CASSGGWSYEQYF,TGTGCCAGCTCGGGAGGGTGGTCCTACGAGCAGTACTTC
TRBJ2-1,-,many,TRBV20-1,CSATNSYNEQFF,TGCAGTGCTACCAACTCCTACAATGAGCAGTTCTTC
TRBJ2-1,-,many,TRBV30,CAWSDGTEYNEQFF,TGTGCCTGGAGTGACGGGACGGAGTACAATGAGCAGTTCTTC
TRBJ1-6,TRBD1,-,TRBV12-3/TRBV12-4,CASSQGGIASPLHF,TGTGCCAGCAGCCAGGGGGGGATTGCCTCACCCCTCCACTTT
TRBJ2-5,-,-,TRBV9,CASSKSGTEETQYF,TGTGCCAGCAGCAAGAGCGGGACAGAAGAGACCCAGTACTTC
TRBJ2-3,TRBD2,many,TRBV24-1,CATSDRTRAASTDTQYF,TGTGCCACCAGTGACAGGACTAGGGCGGCTAGCACAGATACGCAGTATTTT
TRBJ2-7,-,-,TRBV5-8,CATNQGQSYEQYF,TGTGCCACCAATCAGGGGCAGTCCTACGAGCAGTACTTC
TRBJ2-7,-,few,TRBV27,CASSLGPRANYEQYF,TGTGCCAGCAGTTTAGGGCCAAGGGCCAACTACGAGCAGTACTTC